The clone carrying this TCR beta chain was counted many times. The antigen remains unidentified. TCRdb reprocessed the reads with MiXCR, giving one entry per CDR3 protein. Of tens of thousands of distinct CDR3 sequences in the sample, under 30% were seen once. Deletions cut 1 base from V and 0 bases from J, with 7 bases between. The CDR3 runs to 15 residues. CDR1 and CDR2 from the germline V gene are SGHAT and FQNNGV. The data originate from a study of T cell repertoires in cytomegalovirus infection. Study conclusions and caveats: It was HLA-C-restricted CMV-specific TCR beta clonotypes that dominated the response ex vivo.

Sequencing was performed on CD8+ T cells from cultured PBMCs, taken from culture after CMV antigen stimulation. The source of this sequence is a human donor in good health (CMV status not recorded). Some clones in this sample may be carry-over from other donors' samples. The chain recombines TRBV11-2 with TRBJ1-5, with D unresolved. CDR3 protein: CASSLGGTSNQPQHF. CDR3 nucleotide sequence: TGTGCCAGCAGCTTAGGGGGTACTAGCAATCAGCCCCAGCATTTT.